The 15 T cell receptor beta chains in this list originate from one sample, sequenced in a study of persistence of HIV-infected CD4 T cells. Overlapping HIV-1 Gag 15-mer peptides at around 0.91 ug per peptide per mL were used. Memory cells lacking CD40L and CD69 with high CD45RO were sorted. What these receptors recognize is not known. The immunoSEQ assay was version 4, run in survey mode. Repertoires were generated with immunoSEQ multiplex PCR, while TCRdb's copy carries only in-frame clones and drops some. The table includes 64,000 or so clones, approximately 75% detected once. This material consisted of CD4+ T cells sorted from PBMCs after approximately 19-hour stimulation, taken from a patient who received antiretroviral therapy. These receptors were obtained from an adult man with HIV who was CMV-seropositive.

The V and J genes are TRBV5-1 and TRBJ1-2, with D tentatively TRBD1 (6 bases). In germline, CDR1 is SGHRS, CDR2 YFSETQ. Trimming left V 4 bases short and J 6 bases short, with 19 bases between. This CDR3 region has 15 residues. The CDR3 DNA follows: TGCGCCAGCAGCCCCTTCGGATTGGGGGCGGATGGCTACACCTTC. Translated: CASSPFGLGADGYTF.

This clone was found once. The chain uses TRBV6-5 and TRBJ1-1; TRBD1 might be the D (5 bases). Per germline, CDR1 MNHEY and CDR2 SVGAGI. V lost 4 bases and J lost 3, with 6 bases in between. The CDR3 is made up of 12 amino acids. The CDR3 sequence: CASSFRDTEAFF. CDR3 nucleotides: TGTGCCAGCAGTTTCAGGGACACTGAAGCTTTCTTT.

This clone is a singleton in its sample. This chain links TRBV3-1 (or the pseudogene TRBV3-2) with TRBJ1-1; 9 bases are a match to TRBD1. V lost 4 bases to trimming and J lost 6 bases; unmatched junction nucleotides: 15. CDR3 length: 17 residues. Germline V CDR1 and CDR2: LGHDT, YNNKEL (reference sequence). This CDR3 reads CASSLRGTGPGGAEAFF. CDR3 coding DNA: TGTGCCAGCAGCCTCCGGGGGACAGGGCCTGGGGGCGCTGAAGCTTTCTTT.

The V and J genes are TRBV28 and TRBJ1-2; the D gene is possibly TRBD1 (5 bases). The V and J ends lost 3 bases and 7 bases respectively, with 9 bases between them. The CDR3 covers 12 residues. Germline V gene sequence: CDR1 MDHEN, CDR2 SYDVKM. CDR3 DNA sequence: TGTGCCAGCAGTTTGGGGGGATTTGGCTACACCTTC. Residues: CASSLGGFGYTF.

The CDR3 is CASSLQGRDEKLFF. The CDR3 nucleotides read TGTGCCAGCAGTTTACAGGGGAGGGATGAAAAACTGTTTTTT. J is TRBJ1-4 and V is TRBV28; TRBD1 is a possible D gene (6 bases). V lost 2 bases and J lost 6, with 10 bases in between. Germline V gene data show CDR1 as MDHEN and CDR2 as SYDVKM. The CDR3 has 14 residues.

The gene calls are TRBV19 and TRBJ1-4, with 8 bases fitting TRBD1. The CDR3 loop spans 17 amino acids. Trimming took 4 bases from V and 0 from J; bases not matched to a gene: 7. The germline gives CDR1 LNHDA, CDR2 SQIVND (reference sequence). In DNA form, the CDR3 reads TGTGCCAGTAGTACCGGACAGGGCCTAGCAACTAATGAAAAACTGTTTTTT. It translates to CASSTGQGLATNEKLFF.

V usage is TRBV4-1 and J usage is TRBJ2-2, with D unclear. The germline V gene encodes CDR1 MGHRA and CDR2 YSYEKL. With 2 bases removed from V and 5 bases from J, the gap between germline ends came to 6 bases. The CDR3 contains 13 residues. CDR3 loop: CASSQFRTGELFF. Written as DNA, the CDR3 is TGCGCCAGCAGCCAATTCAGAACCGGGGAGCTGTTTTTT.

The chain has TRBV7-6 and TRBJ1-1; 7 bases are shared with TRBD1. Trimming removed 5 bases from V and 2 bases from J; junction bases left unmatched: 14. Germline V gives CDR1 SGHVS, CDR2 FNYEAQ. The CDR3 runs 17 residues. CDR3 nucleotide sequence: TGTGCCAGCAGCGGAGCCCAGGGGGGGCCGCTTAACACTGAAGCTTTCTTT. This codes for CASSGAQGGPLNTEAFF. Using reference TRBV7-6 and TRBJ1-1 for the parts outside the CDR3, the full variable domain is GAGVSQSPRYKVTKRGQDVALRCDPISGHVSLYWYRQALGQGPEFLTYFNYEAQQDKSGLPNDRFSAERPEGSISTLTIQRTEQRDSAMYRCASSGAQGGPLNTEAFFGQGTRLTVV.

The rearrangement uses TRBV18 and TRBJ1-1; D is unclear. This CDR3 has 12 amino acids. Germline V lookup: CDR1 KGHSH, CDR2 LQKENI. Between the trimmed V and J ends, which lost 1 base and 4 bases, there was a span of 4 bases. In nucleotides, the CDR3 is TGTGCCAGCTCACCACGTAGCACTGAAGCTTTCTTT. As protein: CASSPRSTEAFF. Combining the CDR3 with reference TRBV18 and TRBJ1-1 gives the whole variable domain NAGVMQNPRHLVRRRGQEARLRCSPMKGHSHVYWYRQLPEEGLKFMVYLQKENIIDESGMPKERFSAEFPKEGPSILRIQQVVRGDSAAYFCASSPRSTEAFFGQGTRLTVV.

This clone came up once. This chain connects TRBV29-1 to TRBJ2-3; 12 bases match TRBD2. Looked up from germline, CDR1 is SQVTM and CDR2 is ANQGSEA. This CDR3 has 17 amino acids. The junction had 10 bases not matched to a gene; V was cut back by 0 bases and J by 6 bases. CDR3: CSVEEVASGGAGDTQYF. The DNA of the CDR3 is TGCAGCGTTGAAGAGGTGGCTAGCGGGGGGGCAGGGGATACGCAGTATTTT.

This chain uses TRBV7-2 with TRBJ2-7, with 9 bases fitting TRBD1. This CDR3 is 14 amino acids long. Trimming removed 7 bases from V and 1 base from J; junction bases left unmatched: 5. The germline V gene has CDR1 SGHTA and CDR2 FQGNSA. The CDR3 DNA sequence: TGTGCCAGCACACGGGACAGGGTATCCTACGAGCAGTACTTC. Translating it yields CASTRDRVSYEQYF. The full variable domain, with the rest looked up from reference TRBV7-2 and TRBJ2-7, is GAGVSQSPSNKVTEKGKDVELRCDPISGHTALYWYRQSLGQGLEFLIYFQGNSAPDKSGLPSDRFSAERTGGSVSTLTIQRTQQEDSAVYLCASTRDRVSYEQYFGPGTRLTVT.

J is TRBJ1-3 and V is TRBV9; 9 nucleotides line up with TRBD1. The germline gives CDR1 SGDLS, CDR2 YYNGEE. The junction had 9 bases not matched to a gene; V was cut back by 4 bases and J by 4 bases. The CDR3 length is 16 residues. DNA of the CDR3: TGTGCCAGCAGCATAGGACAGGGGCTGGCAGGAAACACCATATATTTT. It yields the protein CASSIGQGLAGNTIYF.

The J gene is TRBJ2-7, the V gene TRBV6-4; D unclear. V gave up 8 bases and J gave up 3 bases, with 5 bases separating them. The CDR3 contains 10 residues. Germline CDR1 and CDR2: MRHNA and SNTAGT. CDR3 in amino acids: CASADYEQYF. The CDR3 bases are TGTGCCAGCGCGGACTACGAGCAGTACTTC.

This clone turned up a few times. The gene calls are TRBV5-1 and TRBJ1-6; D perhaps matches TRBD1 (5 bases). The germline CDR1 and CDR2 sequences are SGHRS and YFSETQ. Trimming stripped 0 bases from V and 9 bases from J, with 13 bases between. The CDR3 is made up of 15 amino acids. Here the CDR3 reads CASSLEVSGGSPLHF. DNA of the CDR3: TGCGCCAGCAGCTTGGAGGTCAGTGGGGGTTCACCCCTCCACTTT.

This chain connects TRBV9 to TRBJ2-2; TRBD1 agrees at 11 bases. CDR1 and CDR2 from the germline V gene are SGDLS and YYNGEE. The V segment lost 0 bases and the J segment 4 bases; nucleotides outside the gene matches: 8. The CDR3 spans 18 residues. The CDR3 DNA reads as TGTGCCAGCAGCGTAGCTCCAGGACAGGGGGCGGGCACCGGGGAGCTGTTTTTT. As protein: CASSVAPGQGAGTGELFF.